What follows are 20 T cell receptor beta chains derived from one specimen sequenced in a study of blood T cell repertoires in COVID-19. Assay: immunoSEQ multiplex PCR; the TCRdb copy retains only in-frame clones and omits some. The top ten hold about 5.8% of the sample, which has 150,000 or so clones, 80% to 85% seen once. The specimen sequenced was PBMCs or T cells enriched from blood (not recorded which). Source of these receptors: a woman in her fifties or sixties who had been exposed to COVID-19.

The V call is TRBV19, the J call TRBJ1-5; the D gene is possibly TRBD1 (5 bases). V dropped 5 bases and J dropped 1 base, with 15 bases sitting between them. The CDR3 extends over 16 amino acids. The V gene's germline CDR1 is LNHDA and CDR2 SQIVND (reference sequence). The CDR3 protein is CASSGGPGGSNQPQHF. Written as DNA, the CDR3 is TGTGCCAGTAGTGGGGGACCCGGGGGGAGCAATCAGCCCCAGCATTTT.

V and J are TRBV7-2 and TRBJ2-1; the match to TRBD2 covers 9 bases. There are 16 residues in the CDR3. Trimming took 5 bases from V and 3 from J; bases not matched to a gene: 8. CDR1 and CDR2 from the germline V gene are SGHTA and FQGNSA. The CDR3: CASSLYSGRLYNEQFF. For the CDR3, the DNA is TGTGCCAGCAGCCTCTATAGCGGGAGACTCTACAATGAGCAGTTCTTC. The whole variable domain, filled in from reference TRBV7-2 and TRBJ2-1, reads GAGVSQSPSNKVTEKGKDVELRCDPISGHTALYWYRQSLGQGLEFLIYFQGNSAPDKSGLPSDRFSAERTGGSVSTLTIQRTQQEDSAVYLCASSLYSGRLYNEQFFGPGTRLTVL.

The chain recombines TRBV7-9 with TRBJ1-6; D perhaps matches TRBD1 (5 bases). V was cut by 4 bases and J by 9 bases, with 16 bases left in between. This CDR3 region has 15 residues. CDR1 SEHNR and CDR2 FQNEAQ come from the germline V gene (reference sequence). The CDR3 region has the DNA TGTGCCAGCAGCTCCATGGGGGGTAGTGGTTCACCCCTCCACTTT. As protein: CASSSMGGSGSPLHF. The full variable domain, rest sourced from reference TRBV7-9 and TRBJ1-6, is DTGVSQNPRHKITKRGQNVTFRCDPISEHNRLYWYRQTLGQGPEFLTYFQNEAQLEKSRLLSDRFSAERPKGSFSTLEIQRTEQGDSAMYLCASSSMGGSGSPLHFGNGTRLTVT.

This clone was seen a few times. This sequence joins TRBV10-3 and TRBJ1-1, with 9 bases lining up with TRBD1. V trimming: 6 bases; J trimming: 3 bases; junction bases outside the gene matches: 8. The CDR3 runs to 15 residues. Germline CDR1 ENHRY, CDR2 SYGVKD. In nucleotides, the CDR3 is TGTGCCATCAGCCTGACAGGGGGTCTGGACACTGAAGCTTTCTTT. Translation: CAISLTGGLDTEAFF.

The gene calls are TRBV5-6 and TRBJ1-2, with D unclear. This CDR3 spans 17 amino acids. The germline V and J ends were trimmed by 0 bases and 2 bases, with 17 bases remaining between them. Germline V lookup: CDR1 SGHDT, CDR2 YYEEEE. CDR3 coding DNA: TGTGCCAGCAGCTTGGTGGGAGGGAGGATGAGAAACTATGGCTACACCTTC. The encoded protein is CASSLVGGRMRNYGYTF.

The chain carries TRBV19 and TRBJ1-5; TRBD1 matches 8 bases. The CDR3 consists of 14 residues. Germline CDR1 LNHDA, CDR2 SQIVND (reference sequence). Unmatched junction bases numbered 4, after V lost 2 bases and J lost 7 bases. CDR3 amino acids: CASSISRGRQPQHF. DNA for the CDR3: TGTGCCAGTAGTATATCCAGGGGGCGGCAGCCCCAGCATTTT.

This rearrangement joins TRBV27 to TRBJ2-1; a weak D match, TRBD2 (5 bases). This CDR3 comprises 16 residues. V dropped 3 bases and J dropped 5 bases, with 17 bases sitting between them. Germline V gene lookup returns CDR1 MNHEY and CDR2 SMNVEV (reference sequence). The CDR3 coding sequence is TGTGCCAGCAGTTTTATGAGGGCCCGGCTGAACAATGAGCAGTTCTTC. Amino acids: CASSFMRARLNNEQFF.

The chain couples TRBV6-2 or TRBV6-3 to TRBJ2-3; 9 nucleotides align to TRBD1. Germline CDR1 MNHEY, CDR2 SVGEGT. V dropped 4 bases and J dropped 1; count of bases not matched to a gene: 9. This CDR3 is built from 17 residues. CDR3 sequence reads: CASSFNVGDRGTDTQYF. The CDR3, as DNA: TGTGCCAGCAGTTTCAACGTGGGGGACAGGGGCACAGATACGCAGTATTTT.

The genes are TRBV4-1 and TRBJ1-2; D is unresolved. CDR1 and CDR2 from the germline V gene are MGHRA and YSYEKL. CDR3 length: 14 residues. Trimming stripped 0 bases from V and 5 bases from J, with 10 bases between. CDR3 nucleotide sequence: TGCGCCAGCAGCCAAGATCCCACATCATATGGCTACACCTTC. Its translation is CASSQDPTSYGYTF.

V and J are TRBV19 and TRBJ2-2; 12 bases line up with TRBD2. Germline V gene lookup returns CDR1 LNHDA and CDR2 SQIVND (reference sequence). The CDR3 covers 15 residues. The V gene end was trimmed by 6 bases and the J gene end by 3 bases; junction bases not matched to a gene: 2. The CDR3 spells CASSRLAGDTGELFF. The CDR3 coding sequence is TGTGCCAGTAGCCGACTAGCGGGGGACACCGGGGAGCTGTTTTTT.

This chain links TRBV3-1 (or the pseudogene TRBV3-2) with TRBJ1-4; no reliable D call. Germline V gene sequence: CDR1 LGHDT, CDR2 YNNKEL (reference sequence). This CDR3 is built from 14 residues. V was trimmed by 1 base and J by 7 bases, leaving 10 bases between them. The CDR3 DNA follows: TGTGCCAGCAGCCAAGTGCTTCGGGGTGAAAAACTGTTTTTT. Its translation: CASSQVLRGEKLFF.

This chain links TRBV18 with TRBJ1-4; 9 bases line up with TRBD1. CDR1 is KGHSH and CDR2 is LQKENI in the germline V gene. The CDR3 spans 15 residues. After removal of 2 bases from V and 7 bases from J, the junction contained 5 bases not matched to a gene. The DNA of the CDR3 is TGTGCCAGCTCACCAAAAAGACAGGGGGGTGAAAAACTGTTTTTT. This encodes CASSPKRQGGEKLFF.

This chain connects TRBV21-1 to TRBJ1-5; whether TRBD1, the table's D call, matches the DNA was not checked. TRBV21-1 is a recognized pseudogene. The CDR3 consists of 16 residues. CDR3 DNA sequence: TGTGCCAGCAGCTTACGTCCTATTGGACAGTATCAGCCCCAGCATTTT. It is translated as CASSLRPIGQYQPQHF.

The chain combines TRBV7-9 with TRBJ2-5; the match to TRBD2 covers 11 bases. The germline V gene has CDR1 SEHNR and CDR2 FQNEAQ (reference sequence). The trim removed 1 base at V and 11 bases at J, leaving 12 bases unmatched. The CDR3 runs 16 residues. CDR3 loop: CASSLGLGTSGPDQYF. In nucleotides, the CDR3 is TGTGCCAGCAGCTTAGGCTTAGGGACTAGCGGTCCGGATCAGTACTTC.

This clone has more than one count but fewer than ten. The chain uses TRBV4-3 and TRBJ2-7; D might be TRBD1 (5 bases). The CDR3 runs 13 residues. The V gene lost 0 bases and the J gene lost 3 bases, with 6 bases spanning the gap. Germline loops: CDR1 LGHNA, CDR2 YSLEER. CDR3 nucleotide sequence: TGCGCCAGCAGCCAAGACAGGGACTACGAGCAGTACTTC. Translating gives CASSQDRDYEQYF.

The rearrangement links TRBV19 to TRBJ2-1, with TRBD2 identical over 11 bases. The germline V gene encodes CDR1 LNHDA and CDR2 SQIVND (reference sequence). V shed 9 bases, J shed 2 bases, and the junction held 6 bases outside the gene matches. The CDR3 is 15 residues long. This CDR3 reads CASSGTSGTYNEQFF. CDR3 DNA: TGTGCCAGCAGCGGGACTAGCGGCACCTACAATGAGCAGTTCTTC.

The genes are TRBV12-3 or TRBV12-4 and TRBJ1-2; D gene ambiguous. The CDR3 loop spans 13 amino acids. V was pared by 3 bases and J by 6 bases, with 11 bases between. The CDR3 coding sequence is TGTGCCAGCAGTTTGACGGGAAGTCATGGCTACACCTTC. Translated, it gives CASSLTGSHGYTF.

The chain links TRBV29-1 to TRBJ1-2, with D possibly being TRBD1 (6 bases). The CDR3 consists of 13 residues. V gave up 7 bases and J gave up 3 bases, with 15 bases separating them. Germline CDR1 SQVTM, CDR2 ANQGSEA. The CDR3 DNA reads TGCAGCGCCAAACCGACAGGACACTATGGCTACACCTTC. It codes for CSAKPTGHYGYTF.

The rearrangement links TRBV13 to TRBJ2-3; possibly TRBD1 for D (6 bases). The CDR3 is made up of 16 amino acids. V dropped 5 bases and J dropped 1 base, with 16 bases sitting between them. CDR1 and CDR2 from the germline V gene are PRHDT and FYEKMQ (reference sequence). As DNA, the CDR3 is TGTGCCAGCAGCCCTCGTACAGGGTTGGGCACAGATACGCAGTATTTT. Its protein is CASSPRTGLGTDTQYF. The full variable domain, its missing parts supplied by reference TRBV13 and TRBJ2-3, is AAGVIQSPRHLIKEKRETATLKCYPIPRHDTVYWYQQGPGQDPQFLISFYEKMQSDKGSIPDRFSAQQFSDYHSELNMSSLELGDSALYFCASSPRTGLGTDTQYFGPGTRLTVL.

The chain couples TRBV5-6 to TRBJ1-1, with TRBD1 as a possible D gene (5 bases). Per the germline V gene, CDR1 is SGHDT and CDR2 is YYEEEE. The CDR3 extends over 13 amino acids. Trimming left V 4 bases short and J 1 base short, with 8 bases between. The CDR3: CASSLDRNTEAFF. CDR3 coding DNA: TGTGCCAGCAGCCTCGACAGGAACACTGAAGCTTTCTTT.